This TCR beta chain was retrieved from a study of T cells after somatic rescue of genetic block. The assay was immunoSEQ multiplex PCR, and TCRdb's table has in-frame clones only and misses some. The sample consists of tens of thousands of clones, about nine tenths of them appearing once. Between the trimmed V and J ends, which lost 4 bases and 1 base, there was a span of 8 bases. Germline V CDR1 and CDR2: SQVTM, ANQGSEA. The CDR3 has 12 residues. With respect to this clone: The same CDR3 also results from other DNA sequences found in this sample.

What was sequenced was peripheral blood mononuclear cells (PBMCs). The clonotype was recovered from a man between 40 and 49 years old. The chain is built from TRBV29-1 and TRBJ2-7; possibly TRBD1 for D (6 bases). The CDR3 spells CSVGTESYEQYF. CDR3 sequence (DNA): TGCAGCGTTGGGACAGAGTCCTACGAGCAGTACTTC.